A selection of T cell receptor beta chains follows, all from one sample in a study of blood T cell repertoires in COVID-19. Profiling relied on immunoSEQ multiplex PCR, and the TCRdb table lists in-frame clones only, not all of them. This table holds approximately 70,000 clones, more than 65% found once. The sample consisted of peripheral blood. These receptors all come from a woman aged 55-70 years with acute or convalescent COVID-19. Both conserved end residues are part of each CDR3. The D gene is left open where the match is weak. Expanded clones get a size class; other rows say once, few or many, or leave the size out.

CDR3	DNA	size	J	V	D
CASRNRGNSNQPQHF	TGTGCCAGCAGAAACAGGGGAAATAGCAATCAGCCCCAGCATTTT	.	TRBJ1-5	TRBV6-5	TRBD1
CASSPRAGGADGYTF	TGTGCCAGCAGCCCCCGGGCTGGGGGGGCCGATGGCTACACCTTC	once	TRBJ1-2	TRBV7-2	.
CAWSVGRMAPQPQHF	TGTGCCTGGAGTGTAGGGAGGATGGCACCTCAGCCCCAGCATTTT	.	TRBJ1-5	TRBV30	.
CAWSVQRGGYTF	TGTGCCTGGAGTGTCCAAAGAGGTGGCTACACCTTC	.	TRBJ1-2	TRBV30	.
CASSGPRGGYTF	TGTGCCAGTAGCGGCCCGCGGGGTGGCTACACCTTC	.	TRBJ1-2	TRBV19	.
CASSQVEARQYF	TGTGCCAGCAGCCAAGTTGAAGCTAGGCAGTATTTT	.	TRBJ2-3	TRBV3-1/TRBV3-2	.
CASSPTGDYGYTF	TGCGCCAGCAGCCCGACAGGGGACTATGGCTACACCTTC	.	TRBJ1-2	TRBV5-1	TRBD1
CASSLDPGTRDTQYF	TGTGCCAGCAGCTTAGATCCAGGGACTCGGGATACGCAGTATTTT	.	TRBJ2-3	TRBV11-3	.
CASSFQTRGTPLHF	TGTGCCAGCAGTTTCCAGACGCGGGGAACACCCCTCCACTTT	once	TRBJ1-6	TRBV27	.
CASYSSGGYNEQFF	TGTGCCAGCTATTCTAGCGGGGGCTACAATGAGCAGTTCTTC	.	TRBJ2-1	TRBV11-2	TRBD2
CATSDAGLAGMQYF	TGTGCCACCAGTGACGCTGGACTAGCGGGGATGCAGTACTTC	.	TRBJ2-7	TRBV24-1	TRBD2
CASSEEGMNTEAFF	TGTGCCAGCAGTGAAGAGGGGATGAACACTGAAGCTTTCTTT	.	TRBJ1-1	TRBV2	.
CATSDFRQGKNIQYF	TGTGCCACCAGTGATTTTAGACAGGGGAAAAACATTCAGTACTTC	few	TRBJ2-4	TRBV24-1	TRBD1
CATSSRGSGNTIYF	TGTGCCACCAGCAGCCGGGGCTCTGGAAACACCATATATTTT	.	TRBJ1-3	TRBV15	.
CASSLSRVGNMNTEAFF	TGTGCCAGCAGCTTGTCCAGGGTGGGAAACATGAACACTGAAGCTTTCTTT	.	TRBJ1-1	TRBV5-6	.
CASSDRGPYEQYF	TGTGCCAGCAGTGACAGGGGGCCCTACGAGCAGTACTTC	.	TRBJ2-7	TRBV6-1	TRBD1
CASIFGRGSYGYTF	TGTGCCAGCATATTTGGTCGGGGTAGCTATGGCTACACCTTC	few	TRBJ1-2	TRBV6-5	.
CASSEASLAGGANEQFF	TGTGCCAGCAGTGAAGCCTCCCTAGCGGGGGGGGCCAATGAGCAGTTCTTC	.	TRBJ2-1	TRBV6-1	TRBD2
CASSQSAGNYGYTF	TGTGCCAGCAGCCAATCGGCGGGGAACTATGGCTACACCTTC	.	TRBJ1-2	TRBV7-3	.
CASSLAGGTGNTIYF	TGTGCCAGCAGCTTAGCGGGGGGAACGGGAAACACCATATATTTT	.	TRBJ1-3	TRBV7-9	.
CASSIDFPGLNTGELFF	TGTGCCAGTAGTATAGACTTTCCAGGATTAAACACCGGGGAGCTGTTTTTT	.	TRBJ2-2	TRBV19	.
CAISETGDYGYTF	TGTGCCATCAGTGAGACAGGAGACTATGGCTACACCTTC	.	TRBJ1-2	TRBV10-3	.
CASSGTSYGYTF	TGTGCCAGCAGTGGGACTTCCTATGGCTACACCTTC	once	TRBJ1-2	TRBV27	.
CASSFIGGTTEAFF	TGTGCCAGCAGCTTTATCGGGGGGACGACTGAAGCTTTCTTT	.	TRBJ1-1	TRBV5-6	.
CATKGNGTSFQTTQYF	TGTGCCACAAAGGGTAATGGGACTAGCTTCCAGACTACGCAGTATTTT	.	TRBJ2-3	TRBV11-2	TRBD2
CASSQGQGVTLSTQYF	TGTGCCAGCAGCCAAGGGCAGGGGGTGACCTTATCGACCCAGTACTTC	.	TRBJ2-5	TRBV3-1/TRBV3-2	TRBD1
CASSQVGTWGVSGNTIYF	TGTGCCAGCAGCCAAGTGGGGACCTGGGGGGTCTCTGGAAACACCATATATTTT	once	TRBJ1-3	TRBV3-1/TRBV3-2	.
CASSLRGQNSPLHF	TGCGCCAGCAGCTTGAGGGGGCAGAATTCACCCCTCCACTTT	.	TRBJ1-6	TRBV5-1	TRBD1
CATSDSGTGHSYNEQFF	TGTGCCACCAGTGATTCCGGGACAGGGCACTCCTACAATGAGCAGTTCTTC	.	TRBJ2-1	TRBV24-1	TRBD1
CASSPTSPNEQFF	TGTGCCAGCTCACCAACTAGCCCCAATGAGCAGTTCTTC	.	TRBJ2-1	TRBV18	.
CASSQDRVRKLFF	TGTGCCAGCAGTCAGGACAGGGTGCGAAAACTGTTTTTT	.	TRBJ1-4	TRBV6-5	TRBD1
CASRWDRNPPDEQFF	TGTGCCAGCAGATGGGACAGGAACCCTCCGGATGAGCAGTTCTTC	few	TRBJ2-1	TRBV7-2	TRBD1
CASSLSPNQPQHF	TGCGCCAGCAGCTTAAGCCCTAATCAGCCCCAGCATTTT	.	TRBJ1-5	TRBV5-1	.
CASSLNRGLAGHNEQFF	TGTGCCAGCAGCTTAAACCGGGGACTAGCGGGGCACAATGAGCAGTTCTTC	.	TRBJ2-1	TRBV11-2	TRBD2
CASSILTGTDYGYTF	TGTGCCAGCAGTATCCTGACCGGGACAGATTATGGCTACACCTTC	.	TRBJ1-2	TRBV6-5	TRBD1
CASSLTVPNEKLFF	TGTGCCAGCAGCTTGACAGTCCCTAATGAAAAACTGTTTTTT	.	TRBJ1-4	TRBV5-5	.
CASSLDAGKNTEAFF	TGTGCCAGCAGCTTAGACGCGGGCAAGAACACTGAAGCTTTCTTT	.	TRBJ1-1	TRBV7-9	.
CASSAGTGEGIRPQHF	TGTGCCAGCAGCGCGGGGACAGGGGAAGGTATCAGGCCCCAGCATTTT	.	TRBJ1-5	TRBV9	TRBD1
CASSGQGNTEAFF	TGTGCCAGCTCGGGTCAGGGAAACACTGAAGCTTTCTTT	few	TRBJ1-1	TRBV18	.
CASNPAGTYEQYF	TGCGCCAGCAACCCGGCGGGTACCTACGAGCAGTACTTC	.	TRBJ2-7	TRBV5-1	.
CASSPGTRETQYF	TGTGCCAGCAGCCCTGGGACACGGGAGACCCAGTACTTC	.	TRBJ2-5	TRBV7-2	.
CASMDRAGGLSEAFF	TGTGCCAGTATGGACAGGGCAGGGGGCTTATCTGAAGCTTTCTTT	.	TRBJ1-1	TRBV19	TRBD1
CASSYGGNEQYF	TGTGCCAGCAGTTACGGGGGGAACGAGCAGTACTTC	.	TRBJ2-7	TRBV6-5	.
CSVVDRGSNQPQHF	TGCAGCGTTGTAGACAGGGGAAGCAATCAGCCCCAGCATTTT	.	TRBJ1-5	TRBV29-1	TRBD1
CASSLNRGLLLSYEQYF	TGTGCCAGCAGCTTAAACAGGGGGCTTCTTCTCTCCTACGAGCAGTACTTC	.	TRBJ2-7	TRBV5-5	TRBD1
CASSPASGGSDTQYF	TGCGCCAGCAGCCCTGCTAGCGGGGGTTCAGATACGCAGTATTTT	.	TRBJ2-3	TRBV4-1	TRBD2
CAISESKQGVGYTF	TGTGCCATCAGTGAGTCAAAACAGGGAGTTGGCTACACCTTC	.	TRBJ1-2	TRBV10-3	.
CASSFGQGNTGELFF	TGCGCCAGCAGTTTCGGACAGGGGAACACCGGGGAGCTGTTTTTT	.	TRBJ2-2	TRBV4-1	TRBD1
CASSQGINEKLFF	TGTGCCAGCTCCCAGGGGATTAATGAAAAACTGTTTTTT	.	TRBJ1-4	TRBV18	.
CASSLDGGSFCF	TGTGCCAGCAGCTTGGATGGGGGCAGCTTTTGCTTC	once	TRBJ2-7	TRBV5-4	.
CASSEGFGGGYPLHF	TGTGCCAGCAGTGAAGGGTTCGGGGGGGGGTATCCCCTCCACTTT	.	TRBJ1-6	TRBV6-1	.
CASSPRTGEISPLHF	TGCGCCAGCAGCCCGAGAACAGGGGAGATTTCACCCCTCCACTTT	.	TRBJ1-6	TRBV5-1	TRBD1
CASSSPIQGEKLFF	TGTGCCAGCAGTTCACCCATCCAGGGTGAAAAACTGTTTTTT	.	TRBJ1-4	TRBV27	.